The 20 T cell receptor beta chains below all came from one sample that was sequenced in a study of blood T cell repertoires in COVID-19 (dated by TCRdb to 2020 to 2022). The protocol used for the library was the immunoSEQ multiplex PCR assay. Held by TCRdb, this immuneACCESS table contains in-frame sequences only and omits some clones. Under half of the omission traces to an unresolved V gene where checked; the cause of the rest is unknown. Across this sample there are approximately 190,000 clones, with roughly 90% seen only once. Roughly 6% of the sample is taken by the ten largest. The sequenced material came from peripheral blood. The origin of the receptors is a woman aged 40-49 years who had recovered from COVID-19.

The chain's CDR3 is CATTLAGGGYEQYF. The CDR3 DNA reads TGTGCCACAACGCTAGCGGGAGGGGGGTACGAGCAGTACTTC. V and J are TRBV18 and TRBJ2-7; 12 bases agree with TRBD2. Germline values: CDR1 KGHSH, CDR2 LQKENI. V lost 10 bases and J lost 4; bases outside the gene matches: 8. The CDR3 has 14 residues.

The rearrangement joins TRBV27 to TRBJ2-1; perhaps TRBD2 as D (6 bases). The CDR3 runs 14 residues. V lost 7 bases to trimming and J lost 2 bases, with 12 bases between them. In germline, CDR1 is MNHEY, CDR2 SMNVEV (reference sequence). The CDR3 DNA sequence: TGTGCCAGCACCCGGGGGACCCCCTACAATGAGCAGTTCTTC. Its protein product is CASTRGTPYNEQFF.

The V call is TRBV15, the J call TRBJ1-5; D perhaps matches TRBD1 (6 bases). V lost 8 bases to trimming and J lost 6 bases, with 17 bases between them. Germline CDR1 reads LNHNV; CDR2 reads YYDKDF (reference sequence). The length of the CDR3 is 14 residues. The CDR3 here is CATLRRQGSQPQHF. CDR3 bases: TGTGCCACCCTAAGGCGGCAGGGGAGTCAGCCCCAGCATTTT.

The rearrangement uses TRBV10-3 and TRBJ2-3; 11 bases map to TRBD2. J lost 5 bases, V lost 6 bases, and 7 bases had no gene match. This CDR3 contains 15 residues. CDR1 and CDR2 from the germline V gene are ENHRY and SYGVKD. The CDR3 DNA reads as TGTGCCATCAGATTACTAGCGGGAGAAGGAGATACGCAGTATTTT. Amino acids: CAIRLLAGEGDTQYF.

The genes are TRBV12-5 and TRBJ2-1; D uncertain. Trimming removed 3 bases from V and 5 bases from J, with 2 bases in between. This CDR3 has 11 residues. In germline, CDR1 is LGHNT, CDR2 FRNRAP. CDR3 nucleotides: TGTGCTAGTGGTTTTAACAATGAGCAGTTCTTC. Translated: CASGFNNEQFF.

J is TRBJ2-1 and V is TRBV7-2, with a possible D match to TRBD2 (5 bases). CDR1 and CDR2 from the germline V gene are SGHTA and FQGNSA. With 5 bases removed from V and 0 bases from J, the gap between germline ends came to 14 bases. This CDR3 spans 16 amino acids. The DNA for the CDR3 is TGTGCCAGCAGCCCCGGACGGACTGACTCCTACAATGAGCAGTTCTTC. Translating gives CASSPGRTDSYNEQFF.

The V gene is TRBV5-8, the J gene TRBJ2-1; D might be TRBD1 (6 bases). The CDR3 is made up of 15 amino acids. Germline loops: CDR1 SGHTS, CDR2 YDEGEE. V was clipped by 1 base and J by 4 bases, with 12 bases between them. DNA of the CDR3: TGTGCCAGCAGCTTGCCCAGGGACACTTACAATGAGCAGTTCTTC. This translates into CASSLPRDTYNEQFF.

The CDR3 reads CASTISAGGESPLHF. In nucleotides, the CDR3 is TGTGCCAGCACCATATCGGCAGGGGGTGAATCACCCCTCCACTTT. This chain connects TRBV6-4 to TRBJ1-6; 7 bases agree with TRBD1. The trim removed 7 bases at V and 10 bases at J, leaving 13 bases unmatched. This CDR3 has 15 amino acids. CDR1 is MRHNA and CDR2 is SNTAGT in the germline V gene.

The chain employs TRBV19 and TRBJ2-7, with 8 nucleotides matching TRBD2. Germline CDR1 LNHDA, CDR2 SQIVND (reference sequence). V gave up 0 bases and J gave up 5 bases; unmatched junction bases: 15. There are 18 residues in the CDR3. As DNA, the CDR3 is TGTGCCAGTAGTATAGATGGATCACGAGCGGGAGTGATAAACGAGCAGTACTTC. Its protein is CASSIDGSRAGVINEQYF.

The chain has TRBV3-1 (or the pseudogene TRBV3-2) and TRBJ1-1; maybe TRBD1 (6 bases). Trimming left V 0 bases short and J 7 bases short, with 15 bases between. The CDR3 contains 15 residues. Germline values: CDR1 LGHDT, CDR2 YNNKEL (reference sequence). This chain's CDR3 is CASSQEGGARVEAFF. The CDR3, as DNA: TGTGCCAGCAGCCAAGAGGGGGGGGCAAGGGTTGAAGCTTTCTTT.

This sequence joins TRBV24-1 and TRBJ2-1; 11 bases agree with TRBD2. CDR1 and CDR2 from the germline V gene are KGHDR and SFDVKD. V dropped 6 bases and J dropped 9; count of bases not matched to a gene: 6. The CDR3 has 14 residues. The CDR3 reads CATSSGTSGTEQFF. CDR3 nucleotide sequence: TGTGCCACCAGTTCCGGGACTAGCGGTACTGAGCAGTTCTTC.

This rearrangement joins TRBV3-1 (or the pseudogene TRBV3-2) to TRBJ2-7; D gene uncertain. The V gene lost 2 bases and the J gene lost 5 bases, with 4 bases spanning the gap. The CDR3 runs to 11 residues. Germline V gives CDR1 LGHDT, CDR2 YNNKEL (reference sequence). CDR3 sequence (DNA): TGTGCCAGCAGCCAACTTAACGAGCAGTACTTC. This translates into CASSQLNEQYF.

The chain links TRBV12-3 or TRBV12-4 to TRBJ2-1, with D possibly being TRBD1 (6 bases). Trimming took 7 bases from V and 9 from J, leaving 16 bases between them. The CDR3 contains 13 residues. The CDR3 is CASTQTLGGEQFF. CDR3 nucleotides: TGTGCCAGCACCCAAACCCTAGGGGGTGAGCAGTTCTTC.

The chain couples TRBV19 to TRBJ2-1; possible D gene TRBD2, 6 bases. Trimming removed 0 bases from V and 5 bases from J, with 20 bases in between. The germline gives CDR1 LNHDA, CDR2 SQIVND (reference sequence). The CDR3 runs to 18 residues. The chain's CDR3 is CASSIDGPVRGGHNEQFF. CDR3 bases: TGTGCCAGTAGTATAGATGGTCCGGTAAGGGGAGGCCACAATGAGCAGTTCTTC.

V and J are TRBV24-1 and TRBJ2-3; 7 nucleotides match TRBD2. The germline CDR1 and CDR2 sequences are KGHDR and SFDVKD. V shed 1 base and J 4 bases; nucleotides not matched to a gene: 7. This CDR3 contains 16 residues. The CDR3 coding sequence is TGTGCCACCAGTGATTTTCAGTCTGCGGGAGCAGATACGCAGTATTTT. It codes for CATSDFQSAGADTQYF.

The chain is built from TRBV27 and TRBJ2-7; TRBD1 agrees at 7 bases. Germline V CDR1 and CDR2: MNHEY, SMNVEV (reference sequence). The J segment lost 6 bases and the V segment lost 4 bases, leaving 12 bases of the junction unmatched. This CDR3 is built from 15 residues. The CDR3 DNA reads as TGTGCCAGCAGTTCAATTGACAGGGAAATGGCCGAGCAGTACTTC. Residues: CASSSIDREMAEQYF.

The CDR3 region has the DNA TGTGCCAGCAGCCATCCTTACCAGGGAACCGGGGAGCTGTTTTTT. Protein product: CASSHPYQGTGELFF. This rearrangement joins TRBV3-1 (or the pseudogene TRBV3-2) to TRBJ2-2; weak D call: TRBD1 (5 bases). V dropped 3 bases and J dropped 5 bases, with 13 bases sitting between them. The CDR3 loop spans 15 amino acids. Germline CDR1 is LGHDT and CDR2 is YNNKEL (reference sequence).

The chain joins TRBV4-3 to TRBJ1-6; 8 nucleotides line up with TRBD1. The CDR3 consists of 17 residues. With V trimmed by 4 bases and J by 5 bases, 10 bases remained unmatched. Germline-derived CDR1 and CDR2 are LGHNA and YSLEER. The CDR3 nucleotides are TGCGCCAGCAGCCGAGCACTGACAGGGGAGAATAATTCACCCCTCCACTTT. Amino acids: CASSRALTGENNSPLHF.

V gene TRBV20-1 combines with J gene TRBJ1-5; 11 bases are a match to TRBD1. CDR3 length equals 14 residues. Germline V gives CDR1 DFQATT, CDR2 SNEGSKA (reference sequence). Unmatched junction bases numbered 6, after V lost 3 bases and J lost 8 bases. This chain's CDR3 is CSASGGQGAEPQHF. The CDR3 nucleotides are TGCAGTGCTAGTGGTGGACAGGGGGCAGAGCCCCAGCATTTT.

This rearrangement joins TRBV2 to TRBJ2-5, with 9 bases lining up with TRBD2. Looked up from germline, CDR1 is SNHLY and CDR2 is FYNNEI. The CDR3 runs 15 residues. With 3 bases clipped from V and 7 bases from J, the junction kept 9 bases outside the gene matches. CDR3 in DNA: TGTGCCAGCAGTGACAGCGGGGGGACCTCAGGGACCCAGTACTTC. Translating it yields CASSDSGGTSGTQYF.